This TCR beta chain was recorded in a study of sequential checkpoint blockade in melanoma. Stated treatment: randomized to nivolumab then ipilimumab (arm A) or the reverse (arm B). Trimming removed 1 base from V and 2 bases from J, with 15 bases in between. CDR3 length equals 17 residues. Assay used: immunoSEQ multiplex PCR; TCRdb lists only in-frame clones, some missing. The data hold 7,500 to 8,500 clones, with around 64% observed a single time. The sequencing used CD8+ T cells sorted from blood (inferred from file names), collected from a patient given nivolumab and ipilimumab in sequence. The chain recombines TRBV23-1 with TRBJ1-5; TRBD1 is a possible D gene (6 bases). TRBV23-1 is treated as an ORF (open reading frame) with a function not yet certain. This TCR was sampled from a human patient with melanoma. Some clones in this sample may be carry-over from other donors' samples. The CDR3 sequence: CASSQWGRGWGNQPQHF. As DNA, the CDR3 is TGCGCCAGCAGTCAATGGGGCAGGGGATGGGGCAATCAGCCCCAGCATTTT.